This TCR beta chain was captured in a study of CD8+ T cells in alopecia areata. The wider study: A 6-month off-drug phase came after tofacitinib, which had lasted 6 to 18 months.

Germline V lookup: CDR1 ENHRY, CDR2 SYGVKD. With 4 bases removed from V and 7 bases from J, the gap between germline ends came to 16 bases. This CDR3 region has 15 residues. Sequencing relied on a cDNA template that was reverse transcribed from extracted RNA. TCRdb's copy holds only in-frame clones and misses some; the assay was immunoSEQ multiplex PCR. Of hundreds of thousands of clones listed, 65% to 70% are singletons. The sequenced sample was CD4+ T cells sorted from blood, obtained at week 0. The J gene is TRBJ2-2, the V gene TRBV10-3; D is possibly TRBD1 or TRBD2 (6 bases each). This clonotype originated in a human donor with alopecia areata. CDR3 region: CAISGTGALGGELFF. The CDR3 DNA reads as TGTGCCATCAGTGGAACGGGGGCGCTTGGCGGGGAGCTGTTTTTT.